One and the same sample provided the 14 T cell receptor beta chains below, sequenced in a study of Graves' ophthalmopathy and Graves' hyperthyroidism. RNA transcripts yielded amplified TCR beta CDR3 regions. Amplification began with first-round RT-PCR using HTBI primers, then second-round multiplex PCR was performed. From the multiplex PCR reads, TCRdb called clonotypes with MiXCR, one entry per CDR3 protein. The sample records 300,000 to 450,000 distinct CDR3 sequences, approximately 17% being singletons. The sequenced material came from peripheral blood. The receptors here all came from an adult woman with stable Graves' hyperthyroidism.

This chain links TRBV6-5 with TRBJ1-1; D perhaps matches TRBD1 (5 bases). This CDR3 contains 13 residues. In germline, CDR1 is MNHEY, CDR2 SVGAGI. Trimming cost V 4 bases and J 4 bases, with 10 bases left between them. The CDR3 bases are TGTGCCAGCAGTTCCGGACAAACCACTGAAGCTTTCTTT. This gives the protein CASSSGQTTEAFF.

The rearrangement uses TRBV27 and TRBJ2-7, with D tentatively TRBD1 (6 bases). The V end lost 8 bases, the J end lost 7 bases, and 24 bases lay between the germline ends. This CDR3 contains 15 residues. Germline V lookup: CDR1 MNHEY, CDR2 SMNVEV (reference sequence). The CDR3 sequence is CASQHHPGHPLEQYF. The CDR3 bases are TGTGCCAGCCAACACCATCCGGGACATCCCTTGGAGCAGTACTTC.

The rearrangement joins TRBV11-2 to TRBJ2-5, with 10 bases aligning to TRBD1. Per the germline V gene, CDR1 is SGHAT and CDR2 is FQNNGV. Trimming took 2 bases from V and 5 from J; bases not matched to a gene: 8. The CDR3 contains 16 residues. CDR3 sequence reads: CASSLFGQGVKETQYF. The CDR3 DNA is TGTGCCAGCAGCTTATTCGGACAGGGGGTTAAGGAGACCCAGTACTTC.

This clonotype was counted many times. The chain recombines TRBV12-3 or TRBV12-4 with TRBJ2-7, with 9 bases aligning to TRBD1. Trimming removed 3 bases from V and 2 bases from J; junction bases left unmatched: 2. CDR3 length: 14 amino acids. The CDR3 nucleotides are TGTGCCAGCAGTTTGTACAGGGGGCCCTACGAGCAGTACTTC. It translates to CASSLYRGPYEQYF.

This clonotype was seen ten or more times. The V and J genes are TRBV20-1 and TRBJ1-5; the D is unclear. This CDR3 spans 14 amino acids. Germline V gene lookup returns CDR1 DFQATT and CDR2 SNEGSKA (reference sequence). The V end was cut by 1 base, the J end by 0 bases, with 7 bases between. Written as DNA, the CDR3 is TGCAGTGCTAGAGCCGGGTATAGCAATCAGCCCCAGCATTTT. It specifies CSARAGYSNQPQHF.

This clonotype was seen at least ten times. V is TRBV7-2 and J is TRBJ2-2, with 15 bases matching TRBD2. Germline CDR1 is SGHTA and CDR2 is FQGNSA. The V segment lost 5 bases and the J segment 9 bases; nucleotides outside the gene matches: 4. CDR3 length: 15 amino acids. The CDR3 reads CASSQGTSGRWELFF. CDR3 sequence (DNA): TGTGCCAGCAGCCAAGGGACTAGCGGGAGGTGGGAGCTGTTTTTT.

This clonotype was counted only a few times. Relative to the germline gene, one junction end is altered; a read error may explain this. V gene TRBV30 combines with J gene TRBJ2-4; D is possibly TRBD2 (6 bases). This CDR3 spans 15 amino acids. Germline V gene data show CDR1 as GTSNPN and CDR2 as SVGIG (reference sequence). CDR3 region: CAWSRNSGRRDIKYF. In DNA, the CDR3 is TGTGCCTGGAGTCGAAATAGCGGTCGCCGTGACATTAAGTACTTC.

This clonotype came up many times. The rearrangement joins TRBV6-2 or TRBV6-3 to TRBJ1-2; 7 positions match TRBD1. The germline V gene encodes CDR1 MNHEY and CDR2 SVGEGT. This CDR3 has 18 amino acids. The junction had 11 bases not matched to a gene; V was cut back by 0 bases and J by 1 base. The CDR3 DNA sequence: TGTGCCAGCAGTTACTCGAGATCCACAGGGGTTTTTAACTATGGCTACACCTTC. Translating it yields CASSYSRSTGVFNYGYTF.

This clonotype was seen many times. This chain connects TRBV12-3 or TRBV12-4 to TRBJ2-7; a possible D gene is TRBD1 (5 bases). The CDR3 is made up of 15 amino acids. Trimming pared 1 base from V and 4 bases from J, leaving 14 bases between. In DNA form, the CDR3 reads TGTGCCAGCAGTTTAGGGCAGGGAAAGGATTACGAGCAGTACTTC. Residues: CASSLGQGKDYEQYF.

Ten or more counts support this clonotype. This chain connects TRBV5-1 to TRBJ2-7; D unclear. Germline V gives CDR1 SGHRS, CDR2 YFSETQ. V dropped 4 bases and J dropped 6 bases, with 14 bases sitting between them. The CDR3 spans 13 residues. Written as DNA, the CDR3 is TGCGCCAGCAGCCCCCCTGCCGCTTCCGAGCAGTACTTC. Translated: CASSPPAASEQYF.

The V call is TRBV27, the J call TRBJ2-2, with D possibly TRBD2 on 6 matching bases. The CDR3 totals 16 residues. The germline V gene encodes CDR1 MNHEY and CDR2 SMNVEV (reference sequence). Trimming removed 5 bases at V and 6 bases at J, with 19 bases between. The DNA for the CDR3 is TGTGCCAGCAGTCCTCTAGCGAGAGTTGGGTCCGGGGAGCTGTTTTTT. It translates to CASSPLARVGSGELFF.

This clonotype came up many times. This CDR3 reads CASSYGDGFYNSPLHF. The DNA of the CDR3 is TGTGCCAGCAGTTATGGGGACGGTTTCTATAATTCACCCCTCCACTTT. This chain connects TRBV28 to TRBJ1-6; perhaps TRBD1 as D (5 bases). This CDR3 region has 16 residues. Germline values: CDR1 MDHEN, CDR2 SYDVKM. V was clipped by 4 bases and J by 3 bases, with 13 bases between them.

This clonotype was detected many times. This chain connects TRBV5-6 to TRBJ2-5; 8 bases line up with TRBD1. The germline gives CDR1 SGHDT, CDR2 YYEEEE. The CDR3 contains 15 residues. V shed 3 bases and J 2 bases; nucleotides not matched to a gene: 6. The CDR3 nucleotides read TGTGCCAGCAGCTGGGGCACAGGGGGTCAAGAGACCCAGTACTTC. It translates to CASSWGTGGQETQYF. Complete variable domain (other parts from reference TRBV5-6 and TRBJ2-5): DAGVTQSPTHLIKTRGQQVTLRCSPKSGHDTVSWYQQALGQGPQFIFQYYEEEERQRGNFPDRFSGHQFPNYSSELNVNALLLGDSALYLCASSWGTGGQETQYFGPGTRLLVL.

Ten or more counts support this clonotype. The gene calls are TRBV28 and TRBJ2-7, with D possibly being TRBD2 (6 bases). V lost 4 bases and J lost 6, with 13 bases in between. This CDR3 is 13 amino acids long. Looked up from germline, CDR1 is MDHEN and CDR2 is SYDVKM. Here the CDR3 DNA reads TGTGCCAGCAGTTCACCACGGCGGGGCGAGCAGTACTTC. Translation: CASSSPRRGEQYF.